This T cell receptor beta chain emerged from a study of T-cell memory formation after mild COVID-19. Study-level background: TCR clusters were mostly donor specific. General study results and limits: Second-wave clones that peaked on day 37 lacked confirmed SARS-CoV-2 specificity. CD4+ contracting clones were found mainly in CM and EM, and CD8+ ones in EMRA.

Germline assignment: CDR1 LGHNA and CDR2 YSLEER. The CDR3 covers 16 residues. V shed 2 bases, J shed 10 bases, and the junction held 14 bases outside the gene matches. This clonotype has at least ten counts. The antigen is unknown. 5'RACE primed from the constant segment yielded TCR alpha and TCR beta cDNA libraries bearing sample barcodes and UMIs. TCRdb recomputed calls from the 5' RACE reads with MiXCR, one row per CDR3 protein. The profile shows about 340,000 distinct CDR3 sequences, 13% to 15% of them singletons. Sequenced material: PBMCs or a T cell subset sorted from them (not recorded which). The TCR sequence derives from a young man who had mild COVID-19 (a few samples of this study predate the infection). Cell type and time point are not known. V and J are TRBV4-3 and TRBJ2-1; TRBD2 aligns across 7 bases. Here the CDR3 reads CASSQRWRQGGEEQFF. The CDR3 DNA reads TGCGCCAGCAGCCAACGCTGGCGGCAGGGAGGGGAAGAGCAGTTCTTC.